These 30 T cell receptor beta chains originate from one sample sequenced in a study of CD8 T cells in ankylosing spondylitis. TCRdb re-derived calls from the 5' RACE reads in MiXCR, one entry per CDR3 protein. The data show over 150,000 distinct CDR3 sequences, roughly 13% seen once. The sample consisted of blood, either unsorted or a sorted T cell fraction (not recorded which). The receptors stem from a male donor with ankylosing spondylitis or in good health (not recorded which).

This clonotype was found many times. The V and J genes are TRBV27 and TRBJ1-2; D is unresolved. The CDR3 length is 14 residues. Trimming stripped 5 bases from V and 2 bases from J, with 12 bases between. Germline loops: CDR1 MNHEY, CDR2 SMNVEV (reference sequence). The CDR3 spells CASSPGGPNYGYTF. Here the CDR3 DNA reads TGTGCCAGCAGTCCCGGCGGGCCCAACTATGGCTACACCTTC.

There are a few counts of this clonotype. V is TRBV4-1 and J is TRBJ2-3, with 8 positions matching TRBD1. V shed 4 bases, J shed 1 base, and the junction held 7 bases outside the gene matches. This CDR3 is built from 16 residues. Looked up from germline, CDR1 is MGHRA and CDR2 is YSYEKL. CDR3 in amino acids: CASSLPQGAGTDTQYF. The CDR3 DNA sequence: TGCGCCAGCAGCCTGCCTCAGGGGGCTGGCACAGATACGCAGTATTTT.

The chain couples TRBV10-3 to TRBJ1-2, with D possibly matching TRBD1 (6 bases). Germline lookup yields CDR1 ENHRY and CDR2 SYGVKD. Trimming removed 6 bases from V and 6 bases from J, with 14 bases in between. CDR3 length equals 13 residues. The CDR3 here is CAIRGQSADGYTF. The CDR3 region has the DNA TGTGCCATCAGGGGACAATCAGCTGATGGCTACACCTTC.

This clonotype turned up a few times. V usage is TRBV11-2 and J usage is TRBJ2-5; tentatively, D is TRBD1 or TRBD2 (5 bases each). The ends were cut back, 0 bases at V and 4 bases at J, with 18 bases in the middle. CDR3 length: 17 residues. Germline assignment: CDR1 SGHAT and CDR2 FQNNGV. The CDR3 DNA reads as TGTGCCAGCAGCTTAGATTGGGGGAAACCCTTGGGAGAGACCCAGTACTTC. Translating it yields CASSLDWGKPLGETQYF.

The chain employs TRBV27 and TRBJ2-3; 10 nucleotides match TRBD1. Germline V gene lookup returns CDR1 MNHEY and CDR2 SMNVEV (reference sequence). The CDR3 spans 15 residues. The J segment lost 1 base and the V segment lost 6 bases, leaving 4 bases of the junction unmatched. The CDR3 region has the DNA TGTGCCAGCAGCCCCGGGACAGGGGGCACAGATACGCAGTATTTT. This encodes CASSPGTGGTDTQYF.

The sample holds a few counts of this clonotype. The chain uses TRBV6-5 and TRBJ2-3; 12 bases line up with TRBD2. CDR1 is MNHEY, CDR2 SVGAGI, per germline. There are 15 residues in the CDR3. The V segment lost 4 bases and the J segment 5 bases; nucleotides outside the gene matches: 4. This CDR3 reads CASSFLAGGRDTQYF. As DNA, the CDR3 is TGTGCCAGCAGTTTTCTAGCGGGGGGGCGAGATACGCAGTATTTT.

This clonotype has only a few counts. The V call is TRBV6-5, the J call TRBJ2-1; unclear D gene. Between the trimmed V and J ends, which lost 2 bases and 6 bases, there was a span of 11 bases. The germline gives CDR1 MNHEY, CDR2 SVGAGI. There are 14 residues in the CDR3. This CDR3 is CASSYRGPPNEQFF. CDR3 nucleotide sequence: TGTGCCAGCAGTTACCGAGGACCACCCAATGAGCAGTTCTTC.

This clonotype has more than one count but fewer than ten. This chain uses TRBV7-9 with TRBJ1-1; a weak D match, TRBD1 (6 bases). The germline V and J ends were trimmed by 9 bases and 6 bases, with 14 bases remaining between them. The V gene's germline CDR1 is SEHNR and CDR2 FQNEAQ (reference sequence). The CDR3 length is 12 residues. CDR3 in DNA: TGTGCCAGTACGGGGGGCGCCCCTGAAGCTTTCTTT. Residues: CASTGGAPEAFF.

The rearrangement links TRBV12-3 or TRBV12-4 to TRBJ2-1; 8 bases are shared with TRBD2. V lost 5 bases to trimming and J lost 5 bases; unmatched junction nucleotides: 14. This CDR3 spans 17 amino acids. CDR3 loop: CASSQYLPGLGNNEQFF. The CDR3 DNA sequence: TGTGCCAGCAGTCAATACCTCCCGGGACTAGGGAACAATGAGCAGTTCTTC.

In this sample, this clonotype turned up a few times. This sequence joins TRBV11-2 and TRBJ2-7; 9 nucleotides line up with TRBD2. V was clipped by 0 bases and J by 5 bases; unmatched bases: 11. The CDR3 sequence is 17 residues long. Germline CDR1 reads SGHAT; CDR2 reads FQNNGV. The CDR3, as DNA: TGTGCCAGCAGCTTAGAGGGTAGCGGGAGTTTTATCGACGAGCAGTACTTC. It translates to CASSLEGSGSFIDEQYF.

Here the CDR3 DNA reads TGTGCCAGCACCCTCTATGAGGGAGACGGTGAGCAGTTCTTC. Translated: CASTLYEGDGEQFF. This chain connects TRBV27 to TRBJ2-1; perhaps TRBD2 as D (5 bases). V shed 7 bases and J shed 9 bases, with 19 bases lying between them. This CDR3 spans 14 amino acids. Germline CDR1 and CDR2: MNHEY and SMNVEV (reference sequence).

This clonotype turned up a few times. V gene TRBV7-8 combines with J gene TRBJ2-7; possible D gene TRBD2, 5 bases. The V gene's germline CDR1 is SGHVS and CDR2 FQNEAQ. The CDR3 has 14 amino acids. V was pared by 5 bases and J by 0 bases, with 11 bases between. The CDR3 spells CASSPFSVSYEQYF. CDR3 in DNA: TGTGCCAGCAGCCCATTTAGCGTCTCCTACGAGCAGTACTTC.

There are a few counts of this clonotype. The CDR3, as DNA: TGCAGTGCTCCCCCCTTGGGTGACGAGCAGTACTTC. It specifies CSAPPLGDEQYF. The chain recombines TRBV20-1 with TRBJ2-7, with unresolved D. The germline gives CDR1 DFQATT, CDR2 SNEGSKA (reference sequence). The CDR3 covers 12 residues. V was pared by 5 bases and J by 5 bases, with 13 bases between.

This clonotype was detected a few times. The chain couples TRBV24-1 to TRBJ1-1; D remains ambiguous. CDR1 is KGHDR and CDR2 is SFDVKD in the germline V gene. The CDR3 extends over 11 amino acids. V was shortened by 8 bases and J by 4 bases, with 7 bases between the two germline ends. The CDR3 DNA follows: TGTGCCACCACCCAAGGCACTGAAGCTTTCTTT. Translation gives CATTQGTEAFF.

The V call is TRBV14, the J call TRBJ2-3; TRBD2 matches 10 bases. After removal of 4 bases from V and 6 bases from J, the junction contained 19 bases not matched to a gene. The length of the CDR3 is 19 residues. Germline V gene data show CDR1 as SGHDN and CDR2 as FVKESK. For the CDR3, the DNA is TGTGCCAGCAGCCCCTTCCCCCCTAGCGGGAGAGAGGTGTCGGATACGCAGTATTTT. This gives the protein CASSPFPPSGREVSDTQYF.

This chain links TRBV4-1 with TRBJ1-1, with TRBD1 matching over 8 bases. V dropped 6 bases and J dropped 5; count of bases not matched to a gene: 11. CDR3 length: 15 amino acids. Germline-derived CDR1 and CDR2 are MGHRA and YSYEKL. CDR3 amino acids: CASRPARGLGTEAFF. The DNA for the CDR3 is TGCGCCAGCAGGCCAGCCAGGGGGCTGGGGACTGAAGCTTTCTTT.

This chain uses TRBV7-9 with TRBJ2-2; D is unresolved. Germline values: CDR1 SEHNR, CDR2 FQNEAQ (reference sequence). The CDR3 is made up of 15 amino acids. Trimming pared 5 bases from V and 1 base from J, leaving 11 bases between. The CDR3 region is CASSAWYENTGELFF. CDR3 DNA sequence: TGTGCCAGCAGCGCCTGGTACGAGAACACCGGGGAGCTGTTTTTT.

This clonotype was counted a few times. This chain links TRBV9 with TRBJ1-1; no reliable D call. Germline assignment: CDR1 SGDLS and CDR2 YYNGEE. The CDR3 is 14 amino acids. The V end was cut by 3 bases, the J end by 6 bases, with 15 bases between. The CDR3 DNA sequence: TGTGCCAGCAGCGAACCTCGGAGAGGCTCTGAAGCTTTCTTT. This translates into CASSEPRRGSEAFF.

The chain recombines TRBV20-1 with TRBJ2-1, with 11 bases identical to TRBD2. From germline, CDR1 is DFQATT and CDR2 SNEGSKA (reference sequence). V trimming: 6 bases; J trimming: 5 bases; junction bases outside the gene matches: 6. The CDR3 has 14 amino acids. The CDR3 region is CSAELAGADNEQFF. CDR3 nucleotides: TGCAGTGCAGAACTAGCGGGGGCGGACAATGAGCAGTTCTTC.

The J gene is TRBJ2-7, the V gene TRBV19; 7 nucleotides line up with TRBD1. The trim removed 4 bases at V and 6 bases at J, leaving 15 bases unmatched. The CDR3 is 16 amino acids. Germline V gives CDR1 LNHDA, CDR2 SQIVND (reference sequence). In DNA form, the CDR3 reads TGTGCCAGTAGTACCCGACAGGGTCTGACCTGGGGCGAGCAGTACTTC. This translates into CASSTRQGLTWGEQYF. Using reference TRBV19 and TRBJ2-7 for the parts outside the CDR3, the full variable domain is DGGITQSPKYLFRKEGQNVTLSCEQNLNHDAMYWYRQDPGQGLRLIYYSQIVNDFQKGDIAEGYSVSREKKESFPLTVTSAQKNPTAFYLCASSTRQGLTWGEQYFGPGTRLTVT.

This chain joins TRBV28 and TRBJ2-2; 8 bases match TRBD1. The germline V gene encodes CDR1 MDHEN and CDR2 SYDVKM. V was clipped by 6 bases and J by 3 bases; unmatched bases: 12. The CDR3 loop spans 17 amino acids. CDR3 residues: CASRAGGVVWDTGELFF. The CDR3 bases are TGTGCCAGCAGGGCAGGGGGCGTCGTTTGGGACACCGGGGAGCTGTTTTTT.

This clonotype was found many times. The chain is built from TRBV12-3 or TRBV12-4 and TRBJ2-2; D is undetermined. V lost 10 bases and J 5 bases, leaving 17 bases between the germline ends. The CDR3 is made up of 14 amino acids. DNA of the CDR3: TGTGCCAACCCAAACGCCAGGCGGACCGGGGAGCTGTTTTTT. Protein: CANPNARRTGELFF.

This clonotype was seen a handful of times. The genes are TRBV5-5 and TRBJ2-7; no clear D. There are 15 residues in the CDR3. Per the germline V gene, CDR1 is SGHKS and CDR2 is YYEKEE (reference sequence). The V end lost 0 bases, the J end lost 0 bases, and 10 bases lay between the germline ends. The CDR3 sequence: CASSLEVYSSYEQYF. In DNA form, the CDR3 reads TGTGCCAGCAGCTTGGAGGTCTACTCCTCCTACGAGCAGTACTTC.

J is TRBJ2-3 and V is TRBV30; 15 nucleotides match TRBD2. This CDR3 contains 20 residues. With 1 base clipped from V and 2 bases from J, the junction kept 13 bases outside the gene matches. In germline, CDR1 is GTSNPN, CDR2 SVGIG (reference sequence). In DNA form, the CDR3 reads TGTGCCTGGAGTGCCGAGGGACTAGCGGGAGGTCGAGTATACACAGATACGCAGTATTTT. This encodes CAWSAEGLAGGRVYTDTQYF.

This clonotype was seen ten or more times. The chain is built from TRBV14 and TRBJ1-2, with no clear D. V lost 1 base and J lost 7, with 13 bases in between. Germline V gene sequence: CDR1 SGHDN, CDR2 FVKESK. The length of the CDR3 is 14 residues. Written as DNA, the CDR3 is TGTGCCAGCAGCCAAGGGTTGGGGAGAAGTGGCTACACCTTC. It encodes CASSQGLGRSGYTF.

This clonotype was found a few times. This chain connects TRBV6-1 to TRBJ1-5; D possibly corresponds to TRBD1 (5 bases). Germline-derived CDR1 and CDR2 are MNHNS and SASEGT. V lost 4 bases and J lost 11, with 12 bases in between. The CDR3 covers 12 residues. The CDR3, as DNA: TGTGCCAGCAGTGGGGACTTCCTATCCCAGCATTTT. Its translation: CASSGDFLSQHF.

This clonotype was seen more than once but under ten times. The chain couples TRBV27 to TRBJ2-2, with TRBD1 identical over 8 bases. CDR1 is MNHEY, CDR2 SMNVEV, per germline (reference sequence). J was trimmed by 1 base and V by 9 bases; bases with no gene match: 4. The CDR3 is 14 residues long. The CDR3 reads CASSGGWNTGELFF. The CDR3 bases are TGTGCCAGTTCAGGGGGCTGGAACACCGGGGAGCTGTTTTTT.

This clonotype appeared a few times. The chain has TRBV4-1 and TRBJ2-1; D may match TRBD1 or TRBD2 (5 bases each). This CDR3 is 18 amino acids long. The germline V and J ends were trimmed by 4 bases and 9 bases, with 28 bases remaining between them. Germline assignment: CDR1 MGHRA and CDR2 YSYEKL. The CDR3 DNA sequence: TGCGCCAGCAGCCGACGACCGCCTGAGGTGAGGGGCCATCCTGAGCAGTTCTTC. Its translation: CASSRRPPEVRGHPEQFF.

This clonotype was counted between two and nine times. The chain is built from TRBV7-8 and TRBJ2-1; 12 positions agree with TRBD2. This CDR3 spans 18 amino acids. V lost 4 bases, J lost 5 bases, and 12 bases stayed unmatched. The V gene's germline CDR1 is SGHVS and CDR2 FQNEAQ. The CDR3 region is CASSSFPAGLAGNNEQFF. The CDR3 DNA reads as TGTGCCAGCAGCTCATTCCCGGCAGGACTAGCGGGAAACAATGAGCAGTTCTTC.

The chain uses TRBV27 and TRBJ2-1, with 9 positions matching TRBD2. The V and J ends lost 6 bases and 4 bases, in that order; junction bases with no gene match: 10. This CDR3 spans 16 amino acids. From germline, CDR1 is MNHEY and CDR2 SMNVEV (reference sequence). CDR3 sequence: CASSYSRLAAYNEQFF. Written as DNA, the CDR3 is TGTGCCAGCAGCTATTCCCGACTAGCGGCTTACAATGAGCAGTTCTTC.